The 32 T cell receptor beta chains below all came from one sample that was sequenced in a study of cytomegalovirus exposure and HLA in healthy donors. Primers: 60 Vbeta forward and 13 Jbeta reverse. Sequencing used immunoSEQ multiplex PCR; TCRdb keeps in-frame clones, though not all of them. This sample yields about 200,000 clones, of which approximately 79% are seen a single time; roughly 1.5% belongs to the top ten. The sequencing sample was made of PBMCs. These receptors were obtained from a man aged 45-65 years in good health and CMV-seronegative.

This clone occurred once. CDR3 residues: CASSGLAGDKDTQYF. CDR3 DNA sequence: TGTGCCAGTTCCGGACTAGCGGGAGATAAAGATACGCAGTATTTT. V gene TRBV27 combines with J gene TRBJ2-3; 13 bases line up with TRBD2. The CDR3 contains 15 residues. Germline V gene data show CDR1 as MNHEY and CDR2 as SMNVEV (reference sequence). The V segment lost 9 bases and the J segment 5 bases; nucleotides outside the gene matches: 8.

This clone was picked up one time. J is TRBJ2-7 and V is TRBV18; D remains unclear. This CDR3 region has 12 residues. The germline CDR1 and CDR2 sequences are KGHSH and LQKENI. V was trimmed by 3 bases and J by 4 bases, leaving 7 bases between them. The CDR3 sequence: CASSPQRYEQYF. The DNA of the CDR3 is TGTGCCAGCTCACCTCAGAGGTACGAGCAGTACTTC.

The chain uses TRBV7-9 and TRBJ2-7; no firm D call. The CDR3 has 14 amino acids. The V gene lost 2 bases and the J gene lost 0 bases, with 8 bases spanning the gap. From germline, CDR1 is SEHNR and CDR2 FQNEAQ (reference sequence). The CDR3 here is CASSLTLDSYEQYF. Written as DNA, the CDR3 is TGTGCCAGCAGCTTAACTCTCGACTCCTACGAGCAGTACTTC.

V gene TRBV28 combines with J gene TRBJ2-6; weak D call: TRBD2 (6 bases). V shed 5 bases and J shed 0 bases, with 11 bases lying between them. Germline values: CDR1 MDHEN, CDR2 SYDVKM. This CDR3 has 16 amino acids. CDR3 in DNA: TGTGCCAGCAGTCTTGGGACTGCCTCTGGGGCCAACGTCCTGACTTTC. It translates to CASSLGTASGANVLTF.

This chain connects TRBV19 to TRBJ2-5, with 11 bases fitting TRBD2. J lost 5 bases, V lost 2 bases, and 4 bases had no gene match. The CDR3 contains 15 residues. Germline CDR1 LNHDA, CDR2 SQIVND (reference sequence). DNA for the CDR3: TGTGCCAGTAGTATACTAGCGGGAGGCTATGAGACCCAGTACTTC. It specifies CASSILAGGYETQYF.

A remark on this clone: This sample also contains other DNA sequences that code for the same CDR3. This sequence joins TRBV27 and TRBJ2-3; 11 bases fit TRBD1. CDR1 is MNHEY and CDR2 is SMNVEV in the germline V gene (reference sequence). CDR3 length: 15 residues. V lost 2 bases, J lost 5 bases, and 3 bases stayed unmatched. This chain's CDR3 is CASSLGQGAGDTQYF. In DNA, the CDR3 is TGTGCCAGCAGTTTAGGACAGGGGGCAGGAGATACGCAGTATTTT.

The chain joins TRBV18 to TRBJ1-3, with D hard to call. The V gene lost 6 bases and the J gene lost 2 bases, with 14 bases spanning the gap. The CDR3 covers 15 residues. CDR1 and CDR2 from the germline V gene are KGHSH and LQKENI. The CDR3 nucleotides are TGTGCCAGCTCGGCGGGCTGGGAGCCTGGAAACACCATATATTTT. Residues: CASSAGWEPGNTIYF.

CDR3 bases: TGTGCCACCAGCAGAGATGTGGCGGGAGGCCTCTACGAGCAGTACTTC. This gives the protein CATSRDVAGGLYEQYF. This chain links TRBV15 with TRBJ2-7; 8 bases align to TRBD2. The CDR3 has 16 residues. Trimming took 0 bases from V and 3 from J; bases not matched to a gene: 7. Germline V gene data show CDR1 as LNHNV and CDR2 as YYDKDF (reference sequence).

The chain recombines TRBV28 with TRBJ2-3; 7 bases are shared with TRBD2. Germline assignment: CDR1 MDHEN and CDR2 SYDVKM. Losses at the gene ends were 8 bases for V and 2 bases for J; bases not matched to a gene: 16. The CDR3 loop spans 17 amino acids. CDR3 region: CASSLPLATRLTDTQYF. The CDR3 region has the DNA TGTGCCAGCTCGTTACCACTAGCGACTCGCCTCACAGATACGCAGTATTTT. The full variable domain, in which reference TRBV28 and TRBJ2-3 provide the parts outside the CDR3, is DVKVTQSSRYLVKRTGEKVFLECVQDMDHENMFWYRQDPGLGLRLIYFSYDVKMKEKGDIPEGYSVSREKKERFSLILESASTNQTSMYLCASSLPLATRLTDTQYFGPGTRLTVL.

The chain couples TRBV2 to TRBJ2-7; 10 nucleotides agree with TRBD2. The CDR3 is 17 amino acids. Germline V CDR1 and CDR2: SNHLY, FYNNEI. Trimming at V came to 0 bases and at J to 0 bases, leaving 5 bases not matched to a gene. The CDR3 DNA follows: TGTGCCAGCAGTGAAGCGACTAGCGGGTTTAACTCCTACGAGCAGTACTTC. Protein product: CASSEATSGFNSYEQYF.

J is TRBJ1-2 and V is TRBV5-4; D is perhaps TRBD1 (5 bases). CDR3 length: 14 residues. Germline V gene data show CDR1 as SGHNT and CDR2 as YYREEE (reference sequence). Trimming pared 4 bases from V and 4 bases from J, leaving 14 bases between. CDR3 bases: TGTGCCAGCAGCCATCGACTGGGACTCTATGGCTACACCTTC. The encoded protein is CASSHRLGLYGYTF.

V and J are TRBV27 and TRBJ1-6, with 7 bases lining up with TRBD1. V was pared by 4 bases and J by 8 bases, with 5 bases of the junction left unmatched. Germline CDR1 reads MNHEY; CDR2 reads SMNVEV (reference sequence). The CDR3 contains 14 residues. The CDR3 nucleotides are TGTGCCAGCAGTTACAGGGGCTGGGATTCACCCCTCCACTTT. Translating gives CASSYRGWDSPLHF.

This chain connects TRBV27 to TRBJ2-4; 9 bases map to TRBD2. The length of the CDR3 is 16 residues. Trimming at V came to 5 bases and at J to 8 bases, leaving 13 bases not matched to a gene. CDR1 is MNHEY and CDR2 is SMNVEV in the germline V gene (reference sequence). The DNA of the CDR3 is TGTGCCAGCAGTCCGAGCGGGAGGCCTCGGTCGTACATTCAGTACTTC. Its translation: CASSPSGRPRSYIQYF.

This chain links TRBV9 with TRBJ2-1, with 8 bases aligning to TRBD2. Germline V gives CDR1 SGDLS, CDR2 YYNGEE. V lost 4 bases, J lost 6 bases, and 9 bases stayed unmatched. This CDR3 is 15 amino acids long. The CDR3 protein is CASSPSGSQSNEQFF. The CDR3, as DNA: TGTGCCAGCAGCCCCAGCGGGAGCCAAAGCAATGAGCAGTTCTTC.

The chain couples TRBV27 to TRBJ1-2; D possibly corresponds to TRBD1 (6 bases). The CDR3 contains 17 residues. Per the germline V gene, CDR1 is MNHEY and CDR2 is SMNVEV (reference sequence). Trimming removed 4 bases from V and 1 base from J, with 19 bases in between. This CDR3 reads CASSSTPRDTFNYGYTF. CDR3 DNA sequence: TGTGCCAGCAGTTCCACCCCCCGGGACACCTTTAACTATGGCTACACCTTC.

CDR3 nucleotide sequence: TGTGCCAACTCTCAAGGACAGGGACCGTCCGTGGGGACCCAGTACTTC. Its translation: CANSQGQGPSVGTQYF. The V and J genes are TRBV18 and TRBJ2-5; the match to TRBD1 covers 8 bases. After removal of 10 bases from V and 7 bases from J, the junction contained 20 bases not matched to a gene. There are 16 residues in the CDR3. Germline CDR1 is KGHSH and CDR2 is LQKENI.

The chain couples TRBV25-1 to TRBJ2-3, with D possibly being TRBD2 (6 bases). This CDR3 has 14 residues. The V and J ends lost 5 bases and 0 bases respectively, with 9 bases between them. The germline V gene encodes CDR1 MGHDK and CDR2 SYGVNS. CDR3 DNA: TGTGCCAGCAGTAGTAGCGGCAGCACAGATACGCAGTATTTT. Protein: CASSSSGSTDTQYF.

The chain joins TRBV7-3 to TRBJ1-2; the D gene is possibly TRBD1 (6 bases). Trimming removed 1 base from V and 8 bases from J, with 17 bases in between. There are 15 residues in the CDR3. Germline V lookup: CDR1 SGHTA, CDR2 FQGTGA. The DNA of the CDR3 is TGTGCCAGCAGCTTAAACATAGGGGGTCAAGGCGGCTACACCTTC. Its translation: CASSLNIGGQGGYTF.

V gene TRBV5-5 combines with J gene TRBJ2-2; D remains unclear. This CDR3 region has 16 residues. Trimming removed 0 bases from V and 0 bases from J, with 9 bases in between. In germline, CDR1 is SGHKS, CDR2 YYEKEE (reference sequence). CDR3 nucleotides: TGTGCCAGCAGCTTGGAGCGTCTTGCGAACACCGGGGAGCTGTTTTTT. Protein: CASSLERLANTGELFF.

The chain couples TRBV7-2 to TRBJ2-5; tentative D call: TRBD1 (5 bases). CDR3 length: 15 residues. Germline V gene data show CDR1 as SGHTA and CDR2 as FQGNSA. Trimming took off 5 bases at V and 4 bases at J, with 17 bases between the two ends. The CDR3 loop reads CASSPARGWGETQYF. CDR3 coding DNA: TGTGCCAGCAGCCCCGCTAGGGGATGGGGAGAGACCCAGTACTTC. The variable domain in full, with the rest retrieved from reference TRBV7-2 and TRBJ2-5, is GAGVSQSPSNKVTEKGKDVELRCDPISGHTALYWYRQSLGQGLEFLIYFQGNSAPDKSGLPSDRFSAERTGGSVSTLTIQRTQQEDSAVYLCASSPARGWGETQYFGPGTRLLVL.

The chain couples TRBV18 to TRBJ1-5, with 8 positions matching TRBD1. V lost 5 bases to trimming and J lost 6 bases; unmatched junction nucleotides: 6. Germline V CDR1 and CDR2: KGHSH, LQKENI. The CDR3 runs to 14 residues. CDR3 amino acids: CASSSVGQGQPQHF. CDR3 nucleotides: TGTGCCAGCTCATCCGTCGGACAGGGTCAGCCCCAGCATTTT.

This clone was recorded only once. V is TRBV28 and J is TRBJ2-3; TRBD2 matches at 7 bases. Unmatched junction bases numbered 7, after V lost 7 bases and J lost 0 bases. This CDR3 has 15 residues. CDR1 MDHEN and CDR2 SYDVKM come from the germline V gene. The CDR3 loop reads CASTSAGTSTDTQYF. CDR3 coding DNA: TGTGCCAGCACCTCAGCGGGGACTAGCACAGATACGCAGTATTTT.

The V gene is TRBV5-6, the J gene TRBJ1-1; 12 nucleotides line up with TRBD1. The CDR3 loop spans 16 amino acids. V shed 6 bases and J 4 bases; nucleotides not matched to a gene: 10. Germline CDR1 SGHDT, CDR2 YYEEEE. The CDR3 loop reads CASTPGTGGRGTEAFF. The CDR3 DNA reads TGTGCCAGCACCCCCGGGACAGGGGGCCGGGGCACTGAAGCTTTCTTT.

V and J are TRBV7-8 and TRBJ2-1; maybe TRBD2 (6 bases). Germline V lookup: CDR1 SGHVS, CDR2 FQNEAQ. Trimming cost V 2 bases and J 5 bases, with 16 bases left between them. The CDR3 totals 16 residues. In DNA form, the CDR3 reads TGTGCCAGCAGCTTATTTGCGGGGACCGGCCACAATGAGCAGTTCTTC. This gives the protein CASSLFAGTGHNEQFF.

This clone was seen a handful of times. V is TRBV7-6 and J is TRBJ1-1; D is unresolved. This CDR3 comprises 13 residues. CDR1 and CDR2 (germline): SGHVS, FNYEAQ. V lost 9 bases and J 3 bases, leaving 14 bases between the germline ends. DNA of the CDR3: TGTGCCAGTACCGCCTTCGAGGACACTGAAGCTTTCTTT. Protein sequence: CASTAFEDTEAFF.

This clone has only a few counts. The chain uses TRBV7-9 and TRBJ2-7; 7 bases match TRBD1. V was clipped by 1 base and J by 0 bases; unmatched bases: 6. Germline V gene data show CDR1 as SEHNR and CDR2 as FQNEAQ (reference sequence). The CDR3 covers 16 residues. CDR3 nucleotides: TGTGCCAGCAGCTTAGAAGAGACAGGGAACTCCTACGAGCAGTACTTC. Translating gives CASSLEETGNSYEQYF.

The chain is built from TRBV7-3 and TRBJ2-2; 8 bases line up with TRBD1. Germline lookup yields CDR1 SGHTA and CDR2 FQGTGA. The ends lost 9 bases at V and 1 base at J; junction bases unmatched: 7. The CDR3 spans 15 residues. For the CDR3, the DNA is TGTGCCAGAGGCCGGGACAGGATGAACACCGGGGAGCTGTTTTTT. It specifies CARGRDRMNTGELFF.

This chain uses TRBV18 with TRBJ2-7; D is uncertain. V lost 3 bases, J lost 1 base, and 7 bases lay in between. The CDR3 consists of 13 residues. The germline gives CDR1 KGHSH, CDR2 LQKENI. The CDR3: CASSPGFSYEQYF. DNA for the CDR3: TGTGCCAGCTCACCCGGGTTTTCCTACGAGCAGTACTTC.

V and J are TRBV28 and TRBJ1-4; 11 nucleotides match TRBD1. The germline CDR1 and CDR2 sequences are MDHEN and SYDVKM. Trimming at V came to 6 bases and at J to 7 bases, leaving 1 base not matched to a gene. The CDR3 is made up of 13 amino acids. The CDR3 nucleotides read TGTGCCAGCAGGGGACAGGGGGGTGAAAAACTGTTTTTT. As protein: CASRGQGGEKLFF.

To note about this clone: The sample holds other DNA sequences that translate to the same CDR3. This chain uses TRBV5-1 with TRBJ2-2; TRBD1 matches at 8 bases. Germline V CDR1 and CDR2: SGHRS, YFSETQ. CDR3 length equals 15 residues. Losses at the gene ends were 5 bases for V and 1 base for J; bases not matched to a gene: 4. This CDR3 is CASSPGQGNTGELFF. Written as DNA, the CDR3 is TGCGCCAGCAGTCCAGGACAGGGGAACACCGGGGAGCTGTTTTTT. The complete variable domain, with remaining parts taken from reference TRBV5-1 and TRBJ2-2, reads KAGVTQTPRYLIKTRGQQVTLSCSPISGHRSVSWYQQTPGQGLQFLFEYFSETQRNKGNFPGRFSGRQFSNSRSEMNVSTLELGDSALYLCASSPGQGNTGELFFGEGSRLTVL.

The J gene is TRBJ2-1, the V gene TRBV5-1; 10 bases are a match to TRBD2. From germline, CDR1 is SGHRS and CDR2 YFSETQ. This CDR3 is built from 16 residues. V gave up 4 bases and J gave up 1 base; unmatched junction bases: 5. CDR3 protein: CASSPYSGGSYNEQFF. CDR3 bases: TGCGCCAGCAGCCCCTATAGCGGGGGGTCCTACAATGAGCAGTTCTTC.

This sequence joins TRBV18 and TRBJ2-7, with 9 bases lining up with TRBD1. The V gene's germline CDR1 is KGHSH and CDR2 LQKENI. The CDR3 is made up of 15 amino acids. The V segment lost 5 bases and the J segment 7 bases; nucleotides outside the gene matches: 12. For the CDR3, the DNA is TGTGCCAGCTCATCCGCGGATGGGACAGGGAGGGAGCAGTACTTC. Translation gives CASSSADGTGREQYF.